The entry below gives a single T cell receptor beta chain sequence along with its context. The junction departs from germline at one end; a sequencing error may be responsible. The data belong to a study of blood T cell repertoires in COVID-19. About the research overall: The analysed material was cDNA or gDNA that came from T cells, B-cell-depleted T cells, or PBMCs.

Sequencing used immunoSEQ multiplex PCR; TCRdb keeps in-frame clones, though not all of them. The sample lists about 130,000 clones; around nine tenths were seen once. CDR1 LNHDA and CDR2 SQIVND come from the germline V gene (reference sequence). This CDR3 is built from 13 residues. All enrollees were about 18 to 89 years old and from under 25 US areas. This sequence was found in a woman aged 45-65 years who had recovered from COVID-19. Input material: PBMCs or T cells enriched from blood (not recorded which). The chain joins TRBV19 to TRBJ2-6; D is undetermined. CDR3 bases: TGTGCCGGTAGACACTCTGGGGCCAACGTCCTGACTTTC. This sequence encodes CAGRHSGANVLTF.